Included here is one T cell receptor beta chain sequence, with context. This record belongs to a study of blood T cell repertoires in COVID-19. Study-level background: Both acute and convalescent COVID-19 samples were obtained from the United States, Italy and Spain.

Enrollees, about 18 to 90 years old, lived in approximately 24 US areas. Cohort allocation depended upon clinical history that participants reported. Germline V gene data show CDR1 as SGHRS and CDR2 as YFSETQ. Trimming took off 7 bases at V and 0 bases at J, with 14 bases between the two ends. The CDR3 runs 15 residues. Original methodology: The authors estimated nucleated cell counts from reference gene primer amplification. The repertoire was sequenced with immunoSEQ multiplex PCR; TCRdb's copy has only in-frame clones and lacks some. Clone size and the V and J calls come from that table; the DNA yielded D and trimming. The sample shows under 250,000 clones, about 85% of them seen only once.

This chain uses TRBV5-1 with TRBJ1-3; D is unclear. This sequence originates from a young man who had recovered from COVID-19. The specimen was PBMCs or T cells enriched from blood (not recorded which). The CDR3 DNA sequence: TGCGCCAGCCCCTCTGGGCCAAGCTCTGGAAACACCATATATTTT. It yields the protein CASPSGPSSGNTIYF.